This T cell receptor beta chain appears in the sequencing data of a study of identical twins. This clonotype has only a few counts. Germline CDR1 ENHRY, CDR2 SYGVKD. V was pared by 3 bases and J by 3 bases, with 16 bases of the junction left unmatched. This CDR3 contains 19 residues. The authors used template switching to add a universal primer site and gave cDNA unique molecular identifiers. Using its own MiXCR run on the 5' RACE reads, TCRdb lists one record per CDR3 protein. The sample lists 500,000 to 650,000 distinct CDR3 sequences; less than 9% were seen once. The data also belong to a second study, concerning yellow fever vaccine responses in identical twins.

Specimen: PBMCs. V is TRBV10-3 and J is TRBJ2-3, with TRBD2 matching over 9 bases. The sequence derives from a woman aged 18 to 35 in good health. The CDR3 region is CAISDLGLAGYLRTDTQYF. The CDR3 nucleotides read TGTGCCATCAGTGATCTCGGTCTAGCGGGGTATCTGAGGACAGATACGCAGTATTTT.